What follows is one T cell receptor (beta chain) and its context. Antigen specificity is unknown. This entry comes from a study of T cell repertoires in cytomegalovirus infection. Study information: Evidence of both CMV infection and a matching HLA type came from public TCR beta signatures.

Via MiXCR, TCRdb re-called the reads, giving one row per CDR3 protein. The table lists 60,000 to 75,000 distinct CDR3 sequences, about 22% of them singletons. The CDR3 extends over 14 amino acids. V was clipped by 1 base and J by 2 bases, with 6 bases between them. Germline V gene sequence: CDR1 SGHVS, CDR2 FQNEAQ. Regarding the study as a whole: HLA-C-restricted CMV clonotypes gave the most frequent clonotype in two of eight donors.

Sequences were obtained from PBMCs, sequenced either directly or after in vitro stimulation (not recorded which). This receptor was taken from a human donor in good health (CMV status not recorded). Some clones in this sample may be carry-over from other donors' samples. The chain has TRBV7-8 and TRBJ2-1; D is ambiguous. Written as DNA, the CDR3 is TGTGCCAGCAGCTTAGATCCAACCTACAATGAGCAGTTCTTC. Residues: CASSLDPTYNEQFF.